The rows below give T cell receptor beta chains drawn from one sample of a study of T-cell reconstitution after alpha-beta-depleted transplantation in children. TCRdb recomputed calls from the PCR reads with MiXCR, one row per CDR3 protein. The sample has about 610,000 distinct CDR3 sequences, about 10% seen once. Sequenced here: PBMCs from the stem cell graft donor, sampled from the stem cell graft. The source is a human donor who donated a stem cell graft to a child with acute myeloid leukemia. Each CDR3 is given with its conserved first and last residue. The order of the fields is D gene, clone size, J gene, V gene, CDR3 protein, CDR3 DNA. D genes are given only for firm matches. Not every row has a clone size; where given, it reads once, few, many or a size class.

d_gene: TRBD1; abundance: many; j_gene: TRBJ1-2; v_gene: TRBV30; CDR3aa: CAWSPGGYGYTF; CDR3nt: TGTGCCTGGAGTCCAGGGGGATATGGCTACACCTTC
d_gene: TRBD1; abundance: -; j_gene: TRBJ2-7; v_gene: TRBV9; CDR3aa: CASSVRDRVEQYF; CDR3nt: TGTGCCAGCAGCGTCCGGGACAGGGTGGAGCAGTACTTC
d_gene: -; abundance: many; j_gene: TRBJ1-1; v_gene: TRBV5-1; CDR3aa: CASSLTGTKNTEAFF; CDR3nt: TGCGCCAGCAGCTTGACCGGGACTAAGAACACTGAAGCTTTCTTT
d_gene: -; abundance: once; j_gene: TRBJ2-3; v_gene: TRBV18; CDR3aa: CASSLYRTDSTDTQYF; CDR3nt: TGTGCCAGCTCACTCTACAGGACTGACAGCACAGATACGCAGTATTTT
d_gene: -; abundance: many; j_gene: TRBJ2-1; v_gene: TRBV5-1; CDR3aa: CASSLLLAGYEQFF; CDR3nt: TGCGCCAGCAGCTTGCTCCTAGCTGGCTATGAGCAGTTCTTC
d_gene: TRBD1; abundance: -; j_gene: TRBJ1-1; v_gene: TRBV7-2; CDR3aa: CASRTGQGARNTEAFF; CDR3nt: TGTGCCAGCAGGACGGGACAGGGGGCTCGGAACACTGAAGCTTTCTTT
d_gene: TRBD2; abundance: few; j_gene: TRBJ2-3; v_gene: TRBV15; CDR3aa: CATSRDEGTRTDTQYF; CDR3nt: TGTGCCACCAGCAGAGATGAAGGGACTAGAACAGATACGCAGTATTTT
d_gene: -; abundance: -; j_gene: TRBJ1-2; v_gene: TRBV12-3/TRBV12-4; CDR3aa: CASSLAAGGGGYGYTF; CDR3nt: TGTGCCAGCAGTTTGGCGGCAGGCGGGGGGGGCTATGGCTACACCTTC
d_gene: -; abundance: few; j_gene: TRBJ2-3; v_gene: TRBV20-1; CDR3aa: CSARSAGLVTDTQYF; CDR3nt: TGCAGTGCTAGGTCAGCGGGCTTAGTCACAGATACGCAGTATTTT
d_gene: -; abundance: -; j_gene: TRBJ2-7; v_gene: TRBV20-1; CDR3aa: CSASSNSQVDEQYF; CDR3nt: TGCAGTGCTAGCTCCAATAGCCAGGTTGACGAGCAGTACTTC